This T cell receptor (beta chain) stems from a study of T-cell reconstitution after alpha-beta-depleted transplantation in children. Study results and limitations: At day 60, the high TCRbeta diversity found in some patients originated from recipient T cells and thymic progenitors that had survived. About two months after transplant, alpha-beta T cells reportedly came from several hundred expanded graft clones. At one year after transplant, newly produced T cells mostly accounted for T-cell counts and diversity.

The junction had 9 bases not matched to a gene; V was cut back by 3 bases and J by 5 bases. The CDR3 sequence is 16 residues long. In germline, CDR1 is SGHDN, CDR2 FVKESK. Unique molecular identifiers were incorporated into the prepared TCRbeta library. TCRdb re-called the PCR reads with MiXCR, one entry per CDR3 protein. The sample yields fewer than 350,000 distinct CDR3 sequences, roughly 8.2% seen once. This clonotype has ten or more counts. Its antigen remains unidentified. Sequencing was performed on peripheral blood, taken 360 days after TCRalphabeta/CD19-depleted stem cell transplant. The J gene is TRBJ2-5, the V gene TRBV14, with 10 positions matching TRBD2. This receptor was identified in a female patient between 2 and 15 years old who had a stem cell transplant for Fanconi anemia, so the T cells may come from the graft donor. The CDR3 protein is CASSHLTSGVWETQYF. As DNA, the CDR3 is TGTGCCAGCAGCCACCTCACTAGCGGGGTCTGGGAGACCCAGTACTTC.